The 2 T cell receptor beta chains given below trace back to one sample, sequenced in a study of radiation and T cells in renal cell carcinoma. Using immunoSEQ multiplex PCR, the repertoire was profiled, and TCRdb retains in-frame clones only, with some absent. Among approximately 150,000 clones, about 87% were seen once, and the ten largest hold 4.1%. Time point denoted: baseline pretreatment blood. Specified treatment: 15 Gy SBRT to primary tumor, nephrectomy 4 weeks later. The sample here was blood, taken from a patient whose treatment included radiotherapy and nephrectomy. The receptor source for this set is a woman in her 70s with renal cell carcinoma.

In nucleotides, the CDR3 is TGCGCCAGCAGCCTAGGGACAGTCTATGGCTACACCTTC. It yields the protein CASSLGTVYGYTF. The chain couples TRBV5-1 to TRBJ1-2; 7 nucleotides align to TRBD1. The trim removed 4 bases at V and 4 bases at J, leaving 4 bases unmatched. Germline CDR1 reads SGHRS; CDR2 reads YFSETQ. The length of the CDR3 is 13 residues.

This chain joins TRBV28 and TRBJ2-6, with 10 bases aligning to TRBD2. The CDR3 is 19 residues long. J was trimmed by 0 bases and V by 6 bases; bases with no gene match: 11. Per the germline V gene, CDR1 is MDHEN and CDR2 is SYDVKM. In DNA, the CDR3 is TGTGCCAGCAGCCCGGCCGGACTAGCGGACCCCTCTGGGGCCAACGTCCTGACTTTC. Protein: CASSPAGLADPSGANVLTF.